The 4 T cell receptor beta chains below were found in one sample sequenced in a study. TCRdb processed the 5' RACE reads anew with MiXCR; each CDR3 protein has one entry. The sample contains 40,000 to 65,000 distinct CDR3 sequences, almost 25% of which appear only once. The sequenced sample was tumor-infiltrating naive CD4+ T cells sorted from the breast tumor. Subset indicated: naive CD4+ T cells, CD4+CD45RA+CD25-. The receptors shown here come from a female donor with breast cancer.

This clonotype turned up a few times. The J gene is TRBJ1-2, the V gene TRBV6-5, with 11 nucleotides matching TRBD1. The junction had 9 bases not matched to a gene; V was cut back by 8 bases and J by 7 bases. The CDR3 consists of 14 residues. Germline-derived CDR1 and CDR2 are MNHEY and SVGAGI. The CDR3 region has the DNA TGTGCCAGCTACCGGACAGGGGGCGCATCTGGCTACACCTTC. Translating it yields CASYRTGGASGYTF.

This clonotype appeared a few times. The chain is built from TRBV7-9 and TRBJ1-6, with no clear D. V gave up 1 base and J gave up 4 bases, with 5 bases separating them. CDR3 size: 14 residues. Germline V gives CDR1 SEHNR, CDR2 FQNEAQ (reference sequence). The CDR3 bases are TGTGCCAGCAGCTTAGAAGGGTATAATTCACCCCTCCACTTT. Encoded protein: CASSLEGYNSPLHF.

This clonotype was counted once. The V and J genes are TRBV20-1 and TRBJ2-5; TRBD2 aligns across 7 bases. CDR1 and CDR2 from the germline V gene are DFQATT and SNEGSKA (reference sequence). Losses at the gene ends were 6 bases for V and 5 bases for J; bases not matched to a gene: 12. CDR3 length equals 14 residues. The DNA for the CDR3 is TGCAGTGCGAGTCAAATGGGGGGGTGGGAGACCCAGTACTTC. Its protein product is CSASQMGGWETQYF.

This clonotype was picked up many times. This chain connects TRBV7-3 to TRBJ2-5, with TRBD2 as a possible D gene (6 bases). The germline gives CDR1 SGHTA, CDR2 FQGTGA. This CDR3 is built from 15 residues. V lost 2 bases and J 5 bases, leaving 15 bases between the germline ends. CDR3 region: CASSLGGKEGETQYF. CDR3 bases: TGTGCCAGCAGCTTAGGTGGGAAGGAGGGGGAGACCCAGTACTTC.